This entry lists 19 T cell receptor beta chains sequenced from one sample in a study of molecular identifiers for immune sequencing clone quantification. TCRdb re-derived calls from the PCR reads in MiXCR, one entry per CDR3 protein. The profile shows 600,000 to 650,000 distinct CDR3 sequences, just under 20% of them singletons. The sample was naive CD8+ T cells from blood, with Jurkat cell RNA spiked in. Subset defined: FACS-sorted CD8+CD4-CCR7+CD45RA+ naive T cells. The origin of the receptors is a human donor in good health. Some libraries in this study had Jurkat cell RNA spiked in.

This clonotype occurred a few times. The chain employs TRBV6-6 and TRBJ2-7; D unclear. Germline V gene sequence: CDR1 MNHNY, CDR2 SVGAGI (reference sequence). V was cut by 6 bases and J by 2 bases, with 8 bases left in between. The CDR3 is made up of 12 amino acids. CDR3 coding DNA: TGTGCCAGCAGCCCCGACGCCTACGAGCAGTACTTC. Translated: CASSPDAYEQYF.

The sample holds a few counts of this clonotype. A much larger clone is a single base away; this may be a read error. CDR3 residues: CASSLFRGPNSPLHF. Here the CDR3 DNA reads TGTGCCAGCAGTCTCTTCCGGGGGCCTAATTCACCCCTCCACTTT. The chain combines TRBV28 with TRBJ1-6, with a weak D call TRBD1 (6 bases). CDR3 length equals 15 residues. Trimming removed 5 bases from V and 6 bases from J, with 14 bases in between. Germline lookup yields CDR1 MDHEN and CDR2 SYDVKM. The entire variable domain, with the rest obtained from reference TRBV28 and TRBJ1-6, is as follows: DVKVTQSSRYLVKRTGEKVFLECVQDMDHENMFWYRQDPGLGLRLIYFSYDVKMKEKGDIPEGYSVSREKKERFSLILESASTNQTSMYLCASSLFRGPNSPLHFGNGTRLTVT.

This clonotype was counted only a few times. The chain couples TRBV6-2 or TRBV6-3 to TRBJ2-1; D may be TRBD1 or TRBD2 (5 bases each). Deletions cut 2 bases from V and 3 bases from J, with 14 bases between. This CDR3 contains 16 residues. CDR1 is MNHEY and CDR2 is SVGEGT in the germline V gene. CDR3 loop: CASSYRGQIIYNEQFF. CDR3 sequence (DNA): TGTGCCAGCAGTTACCGGGGCCAGATTATCTACAATGAGCAGTTCTTC.

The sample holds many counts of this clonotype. CDR3 protein: CSAPGPQEEETQYF. In nucleotides, the CDR3 is TGCAGTGCTCCAGGGCCCCAAGAGGAAGAGACCCAGTACTTC. J is TRBJ2-5 and V is TRBV20-1; TRBD1 is a possible D gene (5 bases). The CDR3 consists of 14 residues. Trimming pared 5 bases from V and 3 bases from J, leaving 16 bases between. CDR1 DFQATT and CDR2 SNEGSKA come from the germline V gene (reference sequence).

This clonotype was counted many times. In DNA, the CDR3 is TGTGCCAGCAGCTCCGTTACAGGGATTTTTTACACTGAAGCTTTCTTT. Its translation is CASSSVTGIFYTEAFF. The rearrangement uses TRBV7-8 and TRBJ1-1; D might be TRBD1 (6 bases). This CDR3 is 16 amino acids long. V was pared by 4 bases and J by 3 bases, with 18 bases between. Germline-derived CDR1 and CDR2 are SGHVS and FQNEAQ.

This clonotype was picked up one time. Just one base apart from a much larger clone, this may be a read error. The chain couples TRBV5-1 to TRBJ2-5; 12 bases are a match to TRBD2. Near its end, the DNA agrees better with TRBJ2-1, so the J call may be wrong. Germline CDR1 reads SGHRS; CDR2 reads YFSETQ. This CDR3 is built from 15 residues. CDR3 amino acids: CASSSLAGGSDEQFF. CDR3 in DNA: TGCGCCAGCAGCTCCCTAGCGGGAGGGAGTGATGAGCAGTTCTTC.

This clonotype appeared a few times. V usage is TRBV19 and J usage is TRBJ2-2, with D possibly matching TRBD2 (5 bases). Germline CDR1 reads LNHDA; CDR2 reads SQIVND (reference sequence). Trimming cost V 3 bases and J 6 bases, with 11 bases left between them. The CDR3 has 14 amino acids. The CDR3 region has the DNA TGTGCCAGTAGTATCTGGGAGAGTTCCGGGGAGCTGTTTTTT. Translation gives CASSIWESSGELFF.

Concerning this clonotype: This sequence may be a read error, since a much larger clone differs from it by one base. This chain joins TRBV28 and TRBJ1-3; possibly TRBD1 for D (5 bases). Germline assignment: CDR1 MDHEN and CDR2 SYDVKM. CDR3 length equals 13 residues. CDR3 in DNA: TGTGCCACGGCCAGGGAGATTGGAAACACCACATATTTT. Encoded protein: CATAREIGNTTYF.

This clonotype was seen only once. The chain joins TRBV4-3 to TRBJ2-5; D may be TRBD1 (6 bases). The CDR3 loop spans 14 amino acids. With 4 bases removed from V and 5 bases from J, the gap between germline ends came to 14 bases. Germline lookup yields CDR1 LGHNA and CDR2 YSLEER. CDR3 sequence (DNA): TGCGCCAGCAGCCGGATGACAGGACCTGAGACCCAGTACTTC. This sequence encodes CASSRMTGPETQYF.

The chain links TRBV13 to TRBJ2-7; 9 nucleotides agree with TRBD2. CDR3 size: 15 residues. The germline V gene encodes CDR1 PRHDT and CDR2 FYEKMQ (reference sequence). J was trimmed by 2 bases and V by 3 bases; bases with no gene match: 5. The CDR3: CASSFSGGSPYEQYF. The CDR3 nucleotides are TGTGCCAGCAGCTTTAGCGGGGGCTCGCCCTACGAGCAGTACTTC.

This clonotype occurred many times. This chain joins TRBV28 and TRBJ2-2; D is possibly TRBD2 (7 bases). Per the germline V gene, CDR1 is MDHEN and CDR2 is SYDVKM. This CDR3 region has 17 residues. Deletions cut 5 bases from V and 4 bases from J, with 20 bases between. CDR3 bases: TGTGCCAGCAGTCCCCCCGTGGCGGGGGCTAGCACCGGGGAGCTGTTTTTT. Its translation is CASSPPVAGASTGELFF.

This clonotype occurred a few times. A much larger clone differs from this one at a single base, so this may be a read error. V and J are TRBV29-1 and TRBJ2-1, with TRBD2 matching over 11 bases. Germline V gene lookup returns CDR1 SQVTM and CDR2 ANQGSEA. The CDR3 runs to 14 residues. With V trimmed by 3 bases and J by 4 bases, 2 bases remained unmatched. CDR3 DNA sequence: TGCAGCGTTGAGGGACTAGCGGTATACAATGAGCAGTTCTTC. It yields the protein CSVEGLAVYNEQFF.

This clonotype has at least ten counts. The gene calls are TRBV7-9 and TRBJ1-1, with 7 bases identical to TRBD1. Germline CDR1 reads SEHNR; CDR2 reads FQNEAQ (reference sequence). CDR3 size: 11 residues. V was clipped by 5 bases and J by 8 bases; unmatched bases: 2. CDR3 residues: CASSQQGEAFF. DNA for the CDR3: TGTGCCAGCAGCCAACAGGGGGAAGCTTTCTTT.

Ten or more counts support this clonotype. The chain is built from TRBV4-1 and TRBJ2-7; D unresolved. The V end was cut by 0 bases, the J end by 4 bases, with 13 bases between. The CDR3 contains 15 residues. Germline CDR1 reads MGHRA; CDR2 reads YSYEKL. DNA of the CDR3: TGCGCCAGCAGCCAAGACTTTCGACAACCATACGAGCAGTACTTC. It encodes CASSQDFRQPYEQYF.

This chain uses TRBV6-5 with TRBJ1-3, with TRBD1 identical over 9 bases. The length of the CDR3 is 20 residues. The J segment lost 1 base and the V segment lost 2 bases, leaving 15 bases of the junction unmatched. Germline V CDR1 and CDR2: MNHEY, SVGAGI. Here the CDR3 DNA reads TGTGCCAGCAGTTACACCGGGACAGGGCTTCTTAGTCTTTCTGGAAACACCATATATTTT. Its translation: CASSYTGTGLLSLSGNTIYF.

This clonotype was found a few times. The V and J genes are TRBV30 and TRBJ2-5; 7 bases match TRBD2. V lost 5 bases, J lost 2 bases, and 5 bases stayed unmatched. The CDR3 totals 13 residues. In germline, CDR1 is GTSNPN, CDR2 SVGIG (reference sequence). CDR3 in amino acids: CAWWEAGQETQYF. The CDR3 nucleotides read TGTGCCTGGTGGGAAGCGGGGCAAGAGACCCAGTACTTC.

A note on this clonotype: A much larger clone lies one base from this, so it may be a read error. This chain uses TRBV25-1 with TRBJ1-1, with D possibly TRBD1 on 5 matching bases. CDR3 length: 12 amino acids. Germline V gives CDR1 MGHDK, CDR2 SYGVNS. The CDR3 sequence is CASSDRQLETFF. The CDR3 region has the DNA TGTGCCAGCAGTGACCGACAGCTTGAAACTTTCTTT.

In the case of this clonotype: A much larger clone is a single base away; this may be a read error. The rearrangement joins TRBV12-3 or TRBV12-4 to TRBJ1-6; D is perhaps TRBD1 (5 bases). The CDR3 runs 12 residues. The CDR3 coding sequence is TGTGCCAGCAGGGCCGGGACGGCGGACCTCCGCTTT. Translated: CASRAGTADLRF.

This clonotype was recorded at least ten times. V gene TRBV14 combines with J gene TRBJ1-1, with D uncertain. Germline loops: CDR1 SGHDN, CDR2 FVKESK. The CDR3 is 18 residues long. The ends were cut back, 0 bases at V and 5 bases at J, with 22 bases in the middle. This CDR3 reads CASSQDPDGPDGWTEAFF. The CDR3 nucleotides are TGTGCCAGCAGCCAAGATCCTGACGGACCGGATGGTTGGACTGAAGCTTTCTTT.